One sample yielded the 29 T cell receptor beta chains listed below, sequenced in a study of shared clonotypes between healthy human individuals. Clones were sequenced by immunoSEQ multiplex PCR, and TCRdb holds only the in-frame ones, with some missing. The table shows about 600,000 clones, with around 97% occurring only once. Sample: naive CD4+ T cells sorted from blood. Noted subset: CD45RA+ positively selected. These receptors came from a woman in her twenties or thirties in good health.

The V call is TRBV6-1, the J call TRBJ2-2, with 8 bases fitting TRBD2. The CDR3 is made up of 15 amino acids. The V gene's germline CDR1 is MNHNS and CDR2 SASEGT. Trimming at V came to 4 bases and at J to 1 base, leaving 2 bases not matched to a gene. DNA of the CDR3: TGTGCCAGCAGTGTGGCGGGAGGGAACACCGGGGAGCTGTTTTTT. Protein product: CASSVAGGNTGELFF.

The rearrangement links TRBV19 to TRBJ1-1; D not certain. CDR1 is LNHDA, CDR2 SQIVND, per germline (reference sequence). Deletions cut 6 bases from V and 3 bases from J, with 11 bases between. CDR3 length: 13 amino acids. This chain's CDR3 is CASSSLSDTEAFF. The CDR3 nucleotides are TGTGCCAGTAGCTCCCTCTCGGACACTGAAGCTTTCTTT.

The rearrangement links TRBV6-1 to TRBJ2-7, with D maybe TRBD1 (5 bases). The germline CDR1 and CDR2 sequences are MNHNS and SASEGT. The V end was cut by 9 bases, the J end by 3 bases, with 12 bases between. The CDR3 is made up of 12 amino acids. The CDR3 DNA reads TGTGCCAGTAGCACCGACAGCTACGAGCAGTACTTC. The encoded protein is CASSTDSYEQYF.

The rearrangement uses TRBV10-3 and TRBJ2-3; 9 bases are shared with TRBD2. The CDR3 spans 20 residues. Germline CDR1 is ENHRY and CDR2 is SYGVKD. V trimming: 3 bases; J trimming: 5 bases; junction bases outside the gene matches: 21. CDR3 DNA: TGTGCCATCAGTGACCATCGGGGCGGGAGGGACAAACAAAGGTTAGATACGCAGTATTTT. This codes for CAISDHRGGRDKQRLDTQYF.

V is TRBV25-1 and J is TRBJ2-3; the D gene is possibly TRBD2 (6 bases). CDR1 is MGHDK and CDR2 is SYGVNS in the germline V gene. The CDR3 sequence is 14 residues long. Deletions cut 7 bases from V and 3 bases from J, with 14 bases between. The CDR3 DNA sequence: TGTGCCAGCACCCGGGCTAGCGAAACAGATACGCAGTATTTT. Its translation: CASTRASETDTQYF. The full variable domain, in which reference TRBV25-1 and TRBJ2-3 provide the parts outside the CDR3, is EADIYQTPRYLVIGTGKKITLECSQTMGHDKMYWYQQDPGMELHLIHYSYGVNSTEKGDLSSESTVSRIRTEHFPLTLESARPSHTSQYLCASTRASETDTQYFGPGTRLTVL.

This sequence joins TRBV2 and TRBJ2-7, with TRBD1 matching 7 bases. The CDR3 spans 15 residues. Germline CDR1 is SNHLY and CDR2 is FYNNEI. Germline trimming cut 6 bases from V and 2 bases from J; bases unmatched to any gene: 10. CDR3 residues: CASSGRQGVAYEQYF. CDR3 DNA: TGTGCCAGCAGCGGACGACAGGGAGTTGCCTACGAGCAGTACTTC.

The chain joins TRBV4-1 to TRBJ2-3; 10 nucleotides align to TRBD2. This CDR3 contains 17 residues. J gave up 6 bases and V 1 base, and 10 bases lay outside the gene matches. The germline gives CDR1 MGHRA, CDR2 YSYEKL. The CDR3 here is CASSQAASGSNKDTQYF. The CDR3 nucleotides are TGCGCCAGCAGCCAAGCGGCTAGCGGGAGTAACAAGGATACGCAGTATTTT.

This chain connects TRBV12-5 to TRBJ1-2, with 10 bases lining up with TRBD1. This CDR3 has 16 residues. Germline V gene data show CDR1 as LGHNT and CDR2 as FRNRAP. Trimming removed 6 bases from V and 6 bases from J; junction bases left unmatched: 13. CDR3 nucleotides: TGTGCTAGTGGACAAGTTGTGGACAGGGGGTTGCATGGCTACACCTTC. This codes for CASGQVVDRGLHGYTF.

This chain connects TRBV7-2 to TRBJ2-5, with a weak D call TRBD2 (5 bases). The V gene lost 1 base and the J gene lost 4 bases, with 13 bases spanning the gap. There are 15 residues in the CDR3. The germline gives CDR1 SGHTA, CDR2 FQGNSA. The CDR3: CASSLVEARGETQYF. The CDR3 nucleotides are TGTGCCAGCAGCTTAGTGGAGGCCAGAGGAGAGACCCAGTACTTC.

V is TRBV28 and J is TRBJ2-2; a weak D match, TRBD1 (6 bases). CDR1 and CDR2 from the germline V gene are MDHEN and SYDVKM. This CDR3 is 14 amino acids long. The V end was cut by 7 bases, the J end by 2 bases, with 11 bases between. CDR3 loop: CASTGTFNTGELFF. CDR3 coding DNA: TGTGCCAGCACAGGGACATTCAACACCGGGGAGCTGTTTTTT.

V gene TRBV4-1 combines with J gene TRBJ1-5; D call uncertain. This CDR3 contains 13 residues. CDR1 and CDR2 (germline): MGHRA, YSYEKL. V lost 4 bases and J 7 bases, leaving 11 bases between the germline ends. The CDR3 bases are TGCGCCAGCAGCCCACCGGGGAAACAGCCCCAGCATTTT. Its protein product is CASSPPGKQPQHF.

The V gene is TRBV2, the J gene TRBJ2-7; D possibly corresponds to TRBD1 (6 bases). V dropped 7 bases and J dropped 2 bases, with 12 bases sitting between them. The CDR3 consists of 13 residues. CDR1 and CDR2 from the germline V gene are SNHLY and FYNNEI. The CDR3 sequence is CASIWDTAYEQYF. The CDR3 bases are TGTGCCAGCATATGGGACACGGCCTACGAGCAGTACTTC.

The rearrangement uses TRBV10-2 and TRBJ2-5, with D possibly being TRBD2 (7 bases). The CDR3 spans 16 residues. V was pared by 3 bases and J by 4 bases, with 18 bases between. Germline V gene data show CDR1 as WSHSY and CDR2 as SAAADI. CDR3 DNA: TGCGCCAGCAGTGATAACGGACTAGGAGGGGGAGAGACCCAGTACTTC. Residues: CASSDNGLGGGETQYF.

This clone has just one count. The chain couples TRBV19 to TRBJ2-6, with unresolved D. The CDR3 consists of 15 residues. Germline lookup yields CDR1 LNHDA and CDR2 SQIVND (reference sequence). Deletions cut 5 bases from V and 1 base from J, with 9 bases between. In nucleotides, the CDR3 is TGTGCCAGTAGTGTTCAGTTATCTGGGGCCAACGTCCTGACTTTC. Amino acids: CASSVQLSGANVLTF.

This chain uses TRBV20-1 with TRBJ2-3, with D unclear. Germline-derived CDR1 and CDR2 are DFQATT and SNEGSKA (reference sequence). Trimming removed 3 bases from V and 6 bases from J, with 1 base in between. The CDR3 has 9 amino acids. The CDR3 here is CSASDTQYF. CDR3 bases: TGCAGTGCTAGTGATACGCAGTATTTT.

The chain has TRBV7-3 and TRBJ2-2; D not resolved. V dropped 1 base and J dropped 6 bases, with 6 bases sitting between them. The CDR3 consists of 13 residues. Germline CDR1 reads SGHTA; CDR2 reads FQGTGA. The CDR3 coding sequence is TGTGCCAGCAGCTTAAATTCCCCCGGGGAGCTGTTTTTT. Its protein is CASSLNSPGELFF.

V gene TRBV11-2 combines with J gene TRBJ2-7; D may be TRBD1 or TRBD2 (5 bases each). V shed 0 bases and J shed 7 bases, with 10 bases lying between them. The V gene's germline CDR1 is SGHAT and CDR2 FQNNGV. CDR3 length equals 13 residues. The CDR3 region has the DNA TGTGCCAGCAGCTTAGATCGTGGGGGAGAGCAGTACTTC. Its protein product is CASSLDRGGEQYF.

The genes are TRBV2 and TRBJ2-7, with 11 bases identical to TRBD1. CDR3 length: 14 residues. CDR1 SNHLY and CDR2 FYNNEI come from the germline V gene. Unmatched junction bases numbered 5, after V lost 8 bases and J lost 2 bases. The CDR3, as DNA: TGTGCCAGCCGGAGGGGACAGGGGGCCTACGAGCAGTACTTC. Translation gives CASRRGQGAYEQYF.

V is TRBV5-1 and J is TRBJ2-1, with D uncertain. The CDR3 sequence is 14 residues long. Germline CDR1 SGHRS, CDR2 YFSETQ. Trimming took off 3 bases at V and 6 bases at J, with 13 bases between the two ends. Here the CDR3 DNA reads TGCGCCAGCAGCTCTAGTTGGGCGAGCAATGAGCAGTTCTTC. Protein product: CASSSSWASNEQFF.

The chain employs TRBV5-6 and TRBJ2-7, with 9 bases identical to TRBD1. CDR1 is SGHDT and CDR2 is YYEEEE in the germline V gene. The V segment lost 5 bases and the J segment 7 bases; nucleotides outside the gene matches: 7. The CDR3 contains 13 residues. As DNA, the CDR3 is TGTGCCAGCAGAACCGGGACAGGGAAAGAGCAGTACTTC. Residues: CASRTGTGKEQYF. Based on the CDR3 plus reference TRBV5-6 and TRBJ2-7, the full variable domain is DAGVTQSPTHLIKTRGQQVTLRCSPKSGHDTVSWYQQALGQGPQFIFQYYEEEERQRGNFPDRFSGHQFPNYSSELNVNALLLGDSALYLCASRTGTGKEQYFGPGTRLTVT.

The chain joins TRBV28 to TRBJ1-5, with a possible D match to TRBD1 (5 bases). The CDR3 sequence is 13 residues long. Trimming removed 7 bases from V and 7 bases from J, with 14 bases in between. Germline V gene lookup returns CDR1 MDHEN and CDR2 SYDVKM. The CDR3 loop reads CASKVGAEQPQHF. CDR3 DNA sequence: TGTGCCAGCAAGGTAGGGGCGGAACAGCCCCAGCATTTT.

The gene calls are TRBV5-1 and TRBJ2-7; 8 nucleotides align to TRBD2. V dropped 4 bases and J dropped 5; count of bases not matched to a gene: 2. The CDR3 loop spans 12 amino acids. CDR1 is SGHRS, CDR2 YFSETQ, per germline. The CDR3 sequence: CASSTAGDEQYF. CDR3 coding DNA: TGCGCCAGCAGCACAGCGGGAGACGAGCAGTACTTC.

This chain connects TRBV7-9 to TRBJ2-7; D possibly corresponds to TRBD1 (5 bases). The germline V gene encodes CDR1 SEHNR and CDR2 FQNEAQ (reference sequence). The V end was cut by 1 base, the J end by 5 bases, with 15 bases between. This CDR3 region has 15 residues. The CDR3 loop is CASSLGSGSGHEQYF. The CDR3 bases are TGTGCCAGCAGCTTAGGTTCCGGGTCAGGGCACGAGCAGTACTTC. Complete variable domain (other parts from reference TRBV7-9 and TRBJ2-7): DTGVSQNPRHKITKRGQNVTFRCDPISEHNRLYWYRQTLGQGPEFLTYFQNEAQLEKSRLLSDRFSAERPKGSFSTLEIQRTEQGDSAMYLCASSLGSGSGHEQYFGPGTRLTVT.

The V call is TRBV7-7, the J call TRBJ2-1; 8 bases map to TRBD2. Looked up from germline, CDR1 is SSHAT and CDR2 is FNYEAQ (reference sequence). CDR3 length equals 15 residues. Germline trimming cut 5 bases from V and 4 bases from J; bases unmatched to any gene: 7. This CDR3 reads CASSPGIAGYNEQFF. CDR3 nucleotides: TGTGCCAGCAGCCCCGGGATAGCGGGGTACAATGAGCAGTTCTTC.

The rearrangement uses TRBV28 and TRBJ1-4; no firm D call. The CDR3 extends over 13 amino acids. CDR1 and CDR2 (germline): MDHEN, SYDVKM. V lost 6 bases and J lost 5, with 10 bases in between. CDR3 nucleotides: TGTGCCAGCAGGGTTTGGTGGAATGAAAAACTGTTTTTT. Encoded protein: CASRVWWNEKLFF.

The gene calls are TRBV6-6 and TRBJ2-7; 7 bases line up with TRBD1. Unmatched junction bases numbered 8, after V lost 5 bases and J lost 1 base. The CDR3 has 15 residues. Germline CDR1 is MNHNY and CDR2 is SVGAGI (reference sequence). The CDR3 region has the DNA TGTGCCAGCAGTGCTACCGGGACAGTTTCCTACGAGCAGTACTTC. This translates into CASSATGTVSYEQYF.

The chain carries TRBV28 and TRBJ2-1, with 8 nucleotides matching TRBD1. V was pared by 6 bases and J by 8 bases, with 12 bases of the junction left unmatched. CDR1 is MDHEN, CDR2 SYDVKM, per germline. This CDR3 is 15 amino acids long. This chain's CDR3 is CASSFRQGFFDEQFF. The CDR3, as DNA: TGTGCCAGCAGCTTTCGACAGGGGTTTTTCGATGAGCAGTTCTTC.

A word on this clone: This specimen includes other DNA sequences encoding the same CDR3. The chain couples TRBV18 to TRBJ2-7; possible D gene TRBD2, 6 bases. The CDR3 runs 13 residues. Germline CDR1 reads KGHSH; CDR2 reads LQKENI. Trimming took 0 bases from V and 6 from J, leaving 9 bases between them. CDR3 sequence: CASSPPAGSEQYF. CDR3 bases: TGTGCCAGCTCACCACCCGCGGGGTCCGAGCAGTACTTC.

The chain carries TRBV7-2 and TRBJ2-5, with no clear D. V was clipped by 5 bases and J by 4 bases, with 11 bases between them. The CDR3 loop spans 13 amino acids. Germline lookup yields CDR1 SGHTA and CDR2 FQGNSA. This CDR3 reads CASSPGFSETQYF. The CDR3 region has the DNA TGTGCCAGCAGCCCCGGTTTTTCAGAGACCCAGTACTTC.